This is a list of T cell receptor beta chains from one sample in a study of post-analysis software for immune sequencing data. TCRdb re-derived calls from the PCR reads in MiXCR, one entry per CDR3 protein. The sample contains 750,000 to 900,000 distinct CDR3 sequences, 40% to 55% of which appear only once. The sample taken for sequencing was blood. The source is a girl aged 5-17 years with multiple sclerosis. Both conserved end residues are part of each CDR3. The D gene is left open where the match is weak. Clone sizes are given selectively: once, few, many, or a class where the clone is expanded.

DNA	CDR3	D	size	V	J
TGTGCCAGCAGCCCACGGGACAGGGGGATCTACGAGCAGTACTTC	CASSPRDRGIYEQYF	TRBD1	NA	TRBV11-1	TRBJ2-7
TGTGCCAGCAGCCCCCCTGGGGCAGGGGGCACTGAAGCTTTCTTT	CASSPPGAGGTEAFF	TRBD1	NA	TRBV9	TRBJ1-1
TGTGCCAGCAGCCCCCCCCGGACAGAAGAGACCCAGTACTTC	CASSPPRTEETQYF	NA	NA	TRBV7-9	TRBJ2-5
TGTGCCAGCAGCTCACTAGCGACAATATCCTACGAGCAGTACTTC	CASSSLATISYEQYF	TRBD2	few	TRBV7-6	TRBJ2-7
TGTGCCAGCAGTTACTTATCGGGACTGAGAAATGGCTACACCTTC	CASSYLSGLRNGYTF	NA	NA	TRBV6-6	TRBJ1-2
TGTGCCAGCAGTTATTGGGGACAGGGCAGCGAGCAGTACTTC	CASSYWGQGSEQYF	TRBD1	NA	TRBV27	TRBJ2-7
TGTGCCATCAGTTCTCCGTTGGGCTTTCGGGACTATGGCTACACCTTC	CAISSPLGFRDYGYTF	NA	NA	TRBV10-3	TRBJ1-2
TGCAGTGCTAGAGGTGGGAGGCTCTACGAGCAGTACTTC	CSARGGRLYEQYF	NA	NA	TRBV20-1	TRBJ2-7
TGTGCCAGCAGTTTAGCGGGGGGACAGGGGGCCCCTGGCTACACCTTC	CASSLAGGQGAPGYTF	TRBD1	few	TRBV12-3/TRBV12-4	TRBJ1-2
TGTGCCAGCAGCTTCGGGGGGATAGCCAGCTCCTACGAGCAGTACTTC	CASSFGGIASSYEQYF	TRBD2	few	TRBV7-2	TRBJ2-7
TGTGCTAGCAGCCTCGCCGGGACTAGCGCATGGAATGAGCAGTTCTTC	CASSLAGTSAWNEQFF	TRBD2	NA	TRBV7-7	TRBJ2-1
TGTGCCAGCAGACCGGCTGGGACAGTTTCCTACGAGCAGTACTTC	CASRPAGTVSYEQYF	TRBD1	NA	TRBV12-3/TRBV12-4	TRBJ2-7
TGTGCCAGCAGCCGTAACACAGACCAGCGAAACATTCAGTACTTC	CASSRNTDQRNIQYF	NA	few	TRBV28	TRBJ2-4
TGTGCCAGCAGCTTGCGTCTTGCGGGATCAAACACAGATACGCAGTATTTT	CASSLRLAGSNTDTQYF	NA	NA	TRBV5-5	TRBJ2-3
TGTGCCAGCAGCCGCCCGGGTCTCAGGCAGCCCCAGCATTTT	CASSRPGLRQPQHF	NA	NA	TRBV7-2	TRBJ1-5
TGTGCCAGCAGCTGGGGGGAGGTTTCCTACGAGCAGTACTTC	CASSWGEVSYEQYF	NA	few	TRBV7-9	TRBJ2-7
TGTGCCATCGGGCAAGGGAAGGCCGAAAACATTCAGTACTTC	CAIGQGKAENIQYF	NA	NA	TRBV10-3	TRBJ2-4
TGTGCCAGCAGCCCCGAGGGGGTGAAGACCCAGTACTTC	CASSPEGVKTQYF	NA	NA	TRBV7-8	TRBJ2-5
TGTGCCAGCAGTTACGTGCCAGGGGGCGCGTTATATGGAGCTTTCTTT	CASSYVPGGALYGAFF	TRBD1	few	TRBV6-6	TRBJ1-1
TGTGCCATCCCCGGGTCCTCCTACAATGAGCAGTTCTTC	CAIPGSSYNEQFF	NA	few	TRBV7-2	TRBJ2-1
TGTGCCAGCAGTTTTCAGGTTCTGGATACGCAGTATTTT	CASSFQVLDTQYF	NA	few	TRBV27	TRBJ2-3
TGTGCCATCAGTGGCCGGACTAGCGGGAGGGCCCTAAGGAATGAGCAGTTCTTC	CAISGRTSGRALRNEQFF	TRBD2	few	TRBV10-3	TRBJ2-1
TGCAGTGCTAGAGGGTCAACCGGGACAAGCTCCTACGAGCAGTACTTC	CSARGSTGTSSYEQYF	NA	NA	TRBV20-1	TRBJ2-7
TGCGCCAGCAGTCTTCTCACAACTAGCGGGAGTTCCTACAATGAGCAGTTCTTC	CASSLLTTSGSSYNEQFF	TRBD2	NA	TRBV4-3	TRBJ2-1
TGCAGCGTTGTATACCTCGGCAGGGACACTGAAGCTTTCTTT	CSVVYLGRDTEAFF	NA	NA	TRBV29-1	TRBJ1-1
TGCAGCGTTGAAGATCGGGGGGGATACGAGCAGTACTTC	CSVEDRGGYEQYF	TRBD2	few	TRBV29-1	TRBJ2-7
TGTGCCAGCAGCTGTGCAGGGGTTGGAGAGACCCAGTACTTC	CASSCAGVGETQYF	NA	NA	TRBV7-9	TRBJ2-5
TGTGCCACCAGCAGAGGCGGGGGTCAAAGCTCCTACAATGAGCAGTTCTTC	CATSRGGGQSSYNEQFF	TRBD2	few	TRBV15	TRBJ2-1
TGCAGCGTTGAGGGCCTGAGCACAGATACGCAGTATTTT	CSVEGLSTDTQYF	NA	few	TRBV29-1	TRBJ2-3
TGTGCCAGCAGCAAAGTAACAATGAACCACACCGGGGAGCTGTTTTTT	CASSKVTMNHTGELFF	NA	NA	TRBV21-1	TRBJ2-2
TGTGCCAGCAGACCCGACATTCTAGGCTCCTACGAGCAGTACTTC	CASRPDILGSYEQYF	NA	NA	TRBV6-6	TRBJ2-7
TGTGCCAGCAGCCCCGGCTTTTACAATGAGCAGTTCTTC	CASSPGFYNEQFF	NA	few	TRBV6-2/TRBV6-3	TRBJ2-1
TGTGCCAGCAGCTTAGTCGTCGGGGGGTTAGGCACCTACAATGAGCAGTTCTTC	CASSLVVGGLGTYNEQFF	TRBD2	NA	TRBV7-2	TRBJ2-1
TGTGCCACCAGCAGAGACAGAGCGGGAGTATGGAATGAGCAGTTCTTC	CATSRDRAGVWNEQFF	TRBD2	few	TRBV15	TRBJ2-1
TGCAGCGTTGAAAGTGACGACTATGGCTACACCTTC	CSVESDDYGYTF	NA	NA	TRBV29-1	TRBJ1-2
TGTGCCAGCAGCGTGGGACTAGCGGGAGACATTATGGCAGATACGCAGTATTTT	CASSVGLAGDIMADTQYF	TRBD2	few	TRBV9	TRBJ2-3
TGCAGTGCTAGAGGGACGCGGGATAATGCTTTCTTT	CSARGTRDNAFF	NA	few	TRBV20-1	TRBJ1-1
TGCAGTGCTAGAGATCCGCCGGGACTAGCGGGAGTGAGGGGAGAGACCCAGTACTTC	CSARDPPGLAGVRGETQYF	TRBD2	NA	TRBV20-1	TRBJ2-5
TGCAGCGTTATAGCGGGAGGGCCGTGGGAGCAGTACTTC	CSVIAGGPWEQYF	TRBD2	few	TRBV29-1	TRBJ2-7
TGTGCCAGCAGTTACCCAGAAACCCCTGCGGGACAGACTCAAGAGACCCAGTACTTC	CASSYPETPAGQTQETQYF	NA	NA	TRBV6-2/TRBV6-3	TRBJ2-5
TGTGCCACCAGCAGACTGCAGGACACCTTAGCCAAAAACATTCAGTACTTC	CATSRLQDTLAKNIQYF	NA	NA	TRBV15	TRBJ2-4
TGCAGCGTTGTAGTTAAGGGAAGGAACACTGAAGCTTTCTTT	CSVVVKGRNTEAFF	NA	NA	TRBV29-1	TRBJ1-1
TGCGCCAGCAGCCAAAACGGGGGACAGGGACTTTGGCAGCTAAGCACTGAAGCTTTCTTT	CASSQNGGQGLWQLSTEAFF	TRBD1	few	TRBV4-1	TRBJ1-1
TGTGCCTGGACCTCGACGGGTAATTCACCCCTCCACTTT	CAWTSTGNSPLHF	NA	few	TRBV30	TRBJ1-6
TGTGCCAGCAGCTTTAGCGGGAGTCGTGAGACCCAGTACTTC	CASSFSGSRETQYF	TRBD2	few	TRBV7-2	TRBJ2-5
TGTGCCACCAGCAGAGATCAGGGCACAGCTAACTATGGCTACACCTTC	CATSRDQGTANYGYTF	NA	once	TRBV15	TRBJ1-2
TGTGCCAGCAGTGAAGCGTTGGCCCGCTACGAGCAGTACTTC	CASSEALARYEQYF	NA	NA	TRBV28	TRBJ2-7
TGCGCCAGCAGCCAAAATGGACAGGGCGAGCAGTACTTC	CASSQNGQGEQYF	TRBD1	NA	TRBV4-3	TRBJ2-7
TGTGCCAGCCAGGGCGGCAGGGGGTTAGCAACTAATGAAAAACTGTTTTTT	CASQGGRGLATNEKLFF	TRBD1	NA	TRBV28	TRBJ1-4
TGTGCCAGCAGTGATGAGGGTAGCGAGCAGTTCTTC	CASSDEGSEQFF	NA	NA	TRBV2	TRBJ2-1
TGCAGTGCTACCAACCAGGCCGAGGATAGCTCCTACGAGCAGTACTTC	CSATNQAEDSSYEQYF	NA	few	TRBV20-1	TRBJ2-7